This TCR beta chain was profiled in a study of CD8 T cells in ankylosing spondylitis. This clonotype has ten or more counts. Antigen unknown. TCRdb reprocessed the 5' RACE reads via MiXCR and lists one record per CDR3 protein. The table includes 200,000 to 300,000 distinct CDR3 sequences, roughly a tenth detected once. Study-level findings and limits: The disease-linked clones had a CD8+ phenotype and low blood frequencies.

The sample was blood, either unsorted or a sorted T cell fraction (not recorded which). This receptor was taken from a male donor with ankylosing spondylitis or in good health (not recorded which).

CDR3 region: CASSLEVSGDTQYF. CDR3 nucleotides: TGCGCCAGCAGCTTGGAGGTTAGCGGGGATACGCAGTATTTT. V and J are TRBV5-1 and TRBJ2-3; 7 nucleotides agree with TRBD2. CDR3 length: 14 residues. The V gene end was trimmed by 0 bases and the J gene end by 6 bases; junction bases not matched to a gene: 4. Per the germline V gene, CDR1 is SGHRS and CDR2 is YFSETQ.